The next 27 T cell receptor beta chains were all read from a single sample in a study of shared clonotypes between healthy human individuals. TCRdb's table, derived via immunoSEQ multiplex PCR, lists solely in-frame clones and lacks some. The profile covers about 1 million clones, with under 80% appearing a single time and about 1.5% taken by the ten largest. The material sequenced was memory CD4+ T cells sorted from blood. The subset here: CD45RA-negative fraction. The receptor set was obtained from a man between 18 and 29 years old in good health.

V usage is TRBV5-1 and J usage is TRBJ1-2; D might be TRBD1 (6 bases). Germline V lookup: CDR1 SGHRS, CDR2 YFSETQ. Trimming took 0 bases from V and 4 from J, leaving 13 bases between them. There are 15 residues in the CDR3. CDR3: CASSLERGAIYGYTF. In nucleotides, the CDR3 is TGCGCCAGCAGCTTGGAGCGGGGGGCGATCTATGGCTACACCTTC.

The chain joins TRBV20-1 to TRBJ2-7, with unresolved D. The CDR3 length is 10 residues. The germline V and J ends were trimmed by 3 bases and 3 bases, with 3 bases remaining between them. CDR1 DFQATT and CDR2 SNEGSKA come from the germline V gene (reference sequence). CDR3 in amino acids: CSASNYEQYF. The CDR3 DNA is TGCAGTGCTAGCAACTACGAGCAGTACTTC.

This clone was counted a single time. The V call is TRBV29-1, the J call TRBJ2-3; the D is unclear. Germline V gene sequence: CDR1 SQVTM, CDR2 ANQGSEA. There are 11 residues in the CDR3. Trimming removed 6 bases from V and 4 bases from J, with 8 bases in between. CDR3 sequence (DNA): TGCAGCGTCACCCCATCAGATACGCAGTATTTT. Amino acids: CSVTPSDTQYF.

This clone was observed once. V is TRBV15 and J is TRBJ1-1; D is ambiguous. Between the trimmed V and J ends, which lost 5 bases and 1 base, there was a span of 11 bases. Germline-derived CDR1 and CDR2 are LNHNV and YYDKDF (reference sequence). This CDR3 contains 14 residues. The CDR3 DNA reads as TGTGCCACCAGCGAACAGCGGGGGAACACTGAAGCTTTCTTT. This translates into CATSEQRGNTEAFF.

This clone was recorded many times. DNA for the CDR3: TGTGCCAGCAGCTTACTCGAGGGGTCCCCTTTTGGCTACACCTTC. It specifies CASSLLEGSPFGYTF. V usage is TRBV7-9 and J usage is TRBJ1-2, with D possibly matching TRBD1 (5 bases). Germline CDR1 SEHNR, CDR2 FQNEAQ (reference sequence). The CDR3 sequence is 15 residues long. The V gene lost 2 bases and the J gene lost 7 bases, with 17 bases spanning the gap.

The genes are TRBV19 and TRBJ2-3, with D perhaps matching TRBD2 (6 bases). The germline CDR1 and CDR2 sequences are LNHDA and SQIVND (reference sequence). V was pared by 4 bases and J by 0 bases, with 11 bases between. The CDR3 consists of 15 residues. The CDR3 is CASSRDSSSTDTQYF. CDR3 nucleotide sequence: TGTGCCAGTAGTAGGGACTCCTCTAGCACAGATACGCAGTATTTT.

This rearrangement joins TRBV6-1 to TRBJ1-1; no definite D call. CDR1 MNHNS and CDR2 SASEGT come from the germline V gene. Trimming stripped 6 bases from V and 6 bases from J, with 11 bases between. The CDR3 sequence is 12 residues long. The CDR3 reads CASRGWKAEAFF. The CDR3 DNA sequence: TGTGCCAGCAGAGGCTGGAAGGCTGAAGCTTTCTTT.

The J gene is TRBJ2-3, the V gene TRBV5-1, with 8 bases matching TRBD2. Germline loops: CDR1 SGHRS, CDR2 YFSETQ. The CDR3 consists of 14 residues. The V and J ends lost 4 bases and 1 base, in that order; junction bases with no gene match: 2. CDR3 protein: CASSTRGGTDTQYF. CDR3 nucleotides: TGCGCCAGCAGCACGCGGGGGGGCACAGATACGCAGTATTTT.

This chain joins TRBV19 and TRBJ2-7; 9 bases are shared with TRBD1. The length of the CDR3 is 14 residues. V lost 4 bases and J lost 2; bases outside the gene matches: 3. CDR1 and CDR2 from the germline V gene are LNHDA and SQIVND (reference sequence). The CDR3 bases are TGTGCCAGTAGTACGACAGGGGGGCCCTACGAGCAGTACTTC. Translated: CASSTTGGPYEQYF.

This chain joins TRBV21-1 and TRBJ2-7. TRBV21-1 has pseudogene status. This CDR3 is built from 14 residues. Here the CDR3 reads CASSKRPRPYEQYF. The CDR3 DNA is TGTGCCAGCAGCAAACGGCCGCGACCCTACGAGCAGTACTTC.

Comment on this clone: An end of the junction differs from the germline gene, which may be a read error. The chain joins TRBV7-7 to TRBJ2-5, with 12 bases aligning to TRBD2. The germline CDR1 and CDR2 sequences are SSHAT and FNYEAQ (reference sequence). The CDR3 is 15 residues long. The CDR3 here is CASSSGLAGIETQYF. The CDR3 DNA is TGTGCTAGCAGCTCCGGACTAGCGGGGATAGAGACCCAGTACTTC.

The gene calls are TRBV6-1 and TRBJ1-1, with TRBD1 as a possible D gene (5 bases). CDR1 is MNHNS, CDR2 SASEGT, per germline. The V and J ends lost 6 bases and 1 base respectively, with 12 bases between them. This CDR3 comprises 14 residues. The CDR3 DNA reads TGTGCCAGCAGGGGGGGGTCCAAGAACACTGAAGCTTTCTTT. Its protein product is CASRGGSKNTEAFF.

The chain joins TRBV2 to TRBJ2-7; 14 bases are a match to TRBD2. Germline V CDR1 and CDR2: SNHLY, FYNNEI. The CDR3 runs 17 residues. Trimming took 5 bases from V and 2 from J; bases not matched to a gene: 8. This CDR3 is CASSFGLAGGETYEQYF. CDR3 DNA sequence: TGTGCCAGCAGTTTTGGACTAGCGGGGGGCGAGACCTACGAGCAGTACTTC.

V is TRBV5-6 and J is TRBJ2-7; 13 bases line up with TRBD2. CDR3 size: 15 residues. Germline trimming cut 4 bases from V and 6 bases from J; bases unmatched to any gene: 7. Germline CDR1 reads SGHDT; CDR2 reads YYEEEE. Here the CDR3 DNA reads TGTGCCAGCAGCCCTGGACTAGCGGGAGTGAGCGAGCAGTACTTC. Its translation: CASSPGLAGVSEQYF. Filled out from reference TRBV5-6 and TRBJ2-7, the complete variable domain reads DAGVTQSPTHLIKTRGQQVTLRCSPKSGHDTVSWYQQALGQGPQFIFQYYEEEERQRGNFPDRFSGHQFPNYSSELNVNALLLGDSALYLCASSPGLAGVSEQYFGPGTRLTVT.

The chain recombines TRBV21-1 with TRBJ1-4; TRBD1, as called in the table, went unchecked against the DNA. TRBV21-1 is shown as a pseudogene. CDR3 length: 16 amino acids. CDR3: CASSTTQGEPGEKLFF. In DNA form, the CDR3 reads TGTGCCAGCAGCACTACACAGGGGGAGCCTGGTGAAAAACTGTTTTTT.

This clone turned up a few times. This chain links TRBV28 with TRBJ1-5; perhaps TRBD1 as D (6 bases). In germline, CDR1 is MDHEN, CDR2 SYDVKM. V was shortened by 8 bases and J by 5 bases, with 13 bases between the two germline ends. This CDR3 spans 13 amino acids. The CDR3 spells CASEGGRDQPQHF. CDR3 nucleotides: TGTGCCAGCGAGGGGGGCAGAGATCAGCCCCAGCATTTT.

This sequence joins TRBV25-1 and TRBJ2-5, with TRBD2 as a possible D gene (6 bases). The germline V gene encodes CDR1 MGHDK and CDR2 SYGVNS. The CDR3 has 15 amino acids. Trimming left V 4 bases short and J 4 bases short, with 16 bases between. CDR3 in DNA: TGTGCCAGCAGTGTGGGGGGTGCTAGCAGAGAGACCCAGTACTTC. Its protein is CASSVGGASRETQYF.

The count of this clone is one. The V gene is TRBV9, the J gene TRBJ2-5; D is perhaps TRBD1 or TRBD2 (5 bases each). Germline-derived CDR1 and CDR2 are SGDLS and YYNGEE. Trimming pared 3 bases from V and 1 base from J, leaving 16 bases between. This CDR3 comprises 16 residues. This chain's CDR3 is CASSAPGTGFQETQYF. The CDR3 DNA reads as TGTGCCAGCAGCGCCCCAGGGACGGGATTCCAAGAGACCCAGTACTTC.

V is TRBV2 and J is TRBJ1-5; the D gene is possibly TRBD1 (5 bases). Between the trimmed V and J ends, which lost 5 bases and 2 bases, there was a span of 16 bases. Germline CDR1 is SNHLY and CDR2 is FYNNEI. The CDR3 length is 16 residues. CDR3 nucleotide sequence: TGTGCCAGCAGTTGGGACCCCGAGCGGGGCAATCAGCCCCAGCATTTT. As protein: CASSWDPERGNQPQHF.

The genes are TRBV15 and TRBJ2-6, with D perhaps assigned TRBD1 or TRBD2 (5 bases each). CDR1 LNHNV and CDR2 YYDKDF come from the germline V gene (reference sequence). The CDR3 runs to 17 residues. V was cut by 3 bases and J by 1 base, with 13 bases left in between. The CDR3 loop reads CATSRGDLQSGANVLTF. The DNA of the CDR3 is TGTGCCACCAGCAGGGGGGATCTTCAATCTGGGGCCAACGTCCTGACTTTC.

This chain links TRBV6-4 with TRBJ1-1; D is perhaps TRBD1 (6 bases). CDR1 and CDR2 from the germline V gene are MRHNA and SNTAGT. CDR3 length: 17 residues. V was pared by 5 bases and J by 2 bases, with 21 bases between. The CDR3 DNA sequence: TGTGCCAGCAGTCGGCCTGTCGTCCAGGGGATAAACACTGAAGCTTTCTTT. This sequence encodes CASSRPVVQGINTEAFF.

The chain uses TRBV27 and TRBJ1-4; TRBD1 matches 9 bases. This CDR3 contains 14 residues. Germline CDR1 MNHEY, CDR2 SMNVEV (reference sequence). Trimming removed 5 bases from V and 7 bases from J; junction bases left unmatched: 5. The CDR3 is CASSPWTGVEKLFF. The CDR3 nucleotides are TGTGCCAGCAGTCCCTGGACAGGGGTTGAAAAACTGTTTTTT.

The chain uses TRBV7-2 and TRBJ1-5, with unresolved D. CDR3 size: 15 residues. V was cut by 2 bases and J by 0 bases, with 8 bases left in between. CDR1 and CDR2 (germline): SGHTA, FQGNSA. This CDR3 is CASSLMGYSNQPQHF. In DNA form, the CDR3 reads TGTGCCAGCAGCTTAATGGGTTATAGCAATCAGCCCCAGCATTTT. The entire variable domain, with the rest obtained from reference TRBV7-2 and TRBJ1-5, is as follows: GAGVSQSPSNKVTEKGKDVELRCDPISGHTALYWYRQSLGQGLEFLIYFQGNSAPDKSGLPSDRFSAERTGGSVSTLTIQRTQQEDSAVYLCASSLMGYSNQPQHFGDGTRLSIL.

The rearrangement links TRBV19 to TRBJ1-2; D gene unclear. V lost 8 bases, J lost 2 bases, and 9 bases lay in between. The CDR3 is made up of 12 amino acids. From germline, CDR1 is LNHDA and CDR2 SQIVND (reference sequence). CDR3: CASVTENYGYTF. CDR3 DNA sequence: TGTGCCAGTGTTACAGAAAACTATGGCTACACCTTC.

The chain is built from TRBV5-4 and TRBJ2-3; 7 nucleotides line up with TRBD1. With V trimmed by 3 bases and J by 2 bases, 3 bases remained unmatched. This CDR3 is built from 14 residues. Germline CDR1 is SGHNT and CDR2 is YYREEE (reference sequence). The CDR3, as DNA: TGTGCCAGCAGCTCCGGACAGGTCACAGATACGCAGTATTTT. Its protein is CASSSGQVTDTQYF.

This chain connects TRBV7-9 to TRBJ2-2; weak D call: TRBD2 (5 bases). CDR3 length: 16 residues. V lost 3 bases to trimming and J lost 5 bases, with 16 bases between them. CDR1 SEHNR and CDR2 FQNEAQ come from the germline V gene (reference sequence). The CDR3 DNA is TGTGCCAGCAGCTTTTTTGTAGGACTGCCAACCGGGGAGCTGTTTTTT. Amino acid sequence: CASSFFVGLPTGELFF.

This rearrangement joins TRBV30 to TRBJ2-1; 12 nucleotides align to TRBD1. Germline V gene data show CDR1 as GTSNPN and CDR2 as SVGIG (reference sequence). After removal of 4 bases from V and 0 bases from J, the junction contained 10 bases not matched to a gene. The CDR3 runs to 18 residues. The CDR3 nucleotides are TGTGCCTGGACCGGGACAGGGGGCCTCATAAGCTCCTACAATGAGCAGTTCTTC. Translation: CAWTGTGGLISSYNEQFF.